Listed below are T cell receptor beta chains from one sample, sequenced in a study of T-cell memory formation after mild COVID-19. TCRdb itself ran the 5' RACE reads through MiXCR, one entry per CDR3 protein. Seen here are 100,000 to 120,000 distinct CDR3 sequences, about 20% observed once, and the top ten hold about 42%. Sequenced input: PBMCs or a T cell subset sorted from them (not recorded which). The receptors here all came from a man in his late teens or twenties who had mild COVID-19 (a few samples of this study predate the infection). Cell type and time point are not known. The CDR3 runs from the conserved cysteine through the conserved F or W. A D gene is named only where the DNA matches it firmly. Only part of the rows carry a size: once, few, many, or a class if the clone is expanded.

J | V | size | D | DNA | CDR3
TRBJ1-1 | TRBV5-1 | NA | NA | TGCGCCAGCAGCACCCTTCCTGGCCTGAACACTGAAGCTTTCTTT | CASSTLPGLNTEAFF
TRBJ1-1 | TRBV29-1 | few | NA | TGCAGCGTTGTAAATGGGGTTGACACTGAAGCTTTCTTT | CSVVNGVDTEAFF
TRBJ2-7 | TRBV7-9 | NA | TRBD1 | TGTGCCAGCAGCTCTACTAAATCCGGGACAGGGGGCTACGAGCAGTACTTC | CASSSTKSGTGGYEQYF
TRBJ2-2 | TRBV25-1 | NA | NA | TGTGCCAGCAGTGAATATATTACTGGGATCGGGGAGCTGTTTTTT | CASSEYITGIGELFF
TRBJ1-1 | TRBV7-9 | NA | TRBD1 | TGTGCCAGCAGCTGGAACAGGGGATACACTGAAGCTTTCTTT | CASSWNRGYTEAFF
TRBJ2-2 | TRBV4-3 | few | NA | TGCGCCAGCAGCCAAGATCAAAGAGGGAACACCGGGGAGCTGTTTTTT | CASSQDQRGNTGELFF
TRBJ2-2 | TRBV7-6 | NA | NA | TGTGCCAGCAGCTTCTCTGGCGGGGTCACCGGGGAGCTGTTTTTT | CASSFSGGVTGELFF
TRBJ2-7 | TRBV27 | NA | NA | TGTGCCAGTAGCTCACCAAATTCCGGGACGGACGAGCAGTACTTC | CASSSPNSGTDEQYF
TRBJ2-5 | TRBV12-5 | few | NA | TGTGCTAGTGCCATTGGCGCTATACAAGAGACCCAGTACTTC | CASAIGAIQETQYF
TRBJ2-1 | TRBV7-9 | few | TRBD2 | TGTGCCAGCATCGCCCCGGGACTAGCGGGGGGAGAGCAGTTCTTC | CASIAPGLAGGEQFF
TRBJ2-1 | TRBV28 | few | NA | TGTGCCAGCAGTCTTCACTCCAGGGGTGAGCAGTTCTTC | CASSLHSRGEQFF
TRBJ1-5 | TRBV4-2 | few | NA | TGTGCCAGCAGCCAAGGCCTGGGGGGGAATCAGCCCCAGCATTTT | CASSQGLGGNQPQHF
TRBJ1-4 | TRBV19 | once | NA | TGTGCCAGTAGAAGGGACATCACAACTAATGAAAAACTGTTTTTT | CASRRDITTNEKLFF
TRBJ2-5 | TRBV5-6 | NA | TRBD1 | TGTGCCAGCAGCCCGACAATGAGGACAGGCCAGCTTTTAGGGACCCAGTACTTC | CASSPTMRTGQLLGTQYF
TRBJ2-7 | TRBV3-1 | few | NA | TGTGCCAGCAGCCAAGGACTCACCCTCTACGAGCAGTACTTC | CASSQGLTLYEQYF
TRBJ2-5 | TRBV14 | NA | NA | TGTGCCAGCAGCCCCCAGGGTCGGACCCAGTACTTC | CASSPQGRTQYF
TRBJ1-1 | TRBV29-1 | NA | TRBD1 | TGCAGCGTGGGAGACAGGGGGAACACTGAAGCTTTCTTT | CSVGDRGNTEAFF
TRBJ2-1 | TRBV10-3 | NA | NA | TGTGCCATCAGTGAGGGTCAGTGGGGGGATAATGAGCAGTTCTTC | CAISEGQWGDNEQFF
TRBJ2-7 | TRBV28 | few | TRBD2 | TGTGCCAGCAGTTTCTTTGTGACTAGCGGGGCCCACGAGCAGTACTTC | CASSFFVTSGAHEQYF
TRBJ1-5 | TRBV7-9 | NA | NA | TGTGCCAGCAGCTCGGTCAGGGAAGCGGAAAATCAGCCCCAGCATTTT | CASSSVREAENQPQHF
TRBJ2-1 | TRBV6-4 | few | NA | TGTGCCAGCAGTGACGGGGGGAATGAGCAGTTCTTC | CASSDGGNEQFF
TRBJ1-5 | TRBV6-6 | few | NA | TGTGCCAGCAGTTACCCACAGGGTTTGATTAAACAGCCCCAGCATTTT | CASSYPQGLIKQPQHF
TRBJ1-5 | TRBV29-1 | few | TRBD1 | TGCAGCGTCATGACAGGGTTGGACAATCAGCCCCAGCATTTT | CSVMTGLDNQPQHF
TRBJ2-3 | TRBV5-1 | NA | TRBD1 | TGCGCCAGCAGCTGGGGGACAGGGGAGCAGTATTTT | CASSWGTGEQYF
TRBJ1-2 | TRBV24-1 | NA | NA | TGTGCCACCAGTGATTCCGGGGTGGCGGGGATGAGCTATGGCTACACCTTC | CATSDSGVAGMSYGYTF
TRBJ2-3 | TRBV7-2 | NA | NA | TGTGCCACGACTGGTCCATCGGGGGGCATTAGCACAGATACGCAGTATTTT | CATTGPSGGISTDTQYF
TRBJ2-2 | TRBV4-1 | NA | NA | TGCGCCAGCAGCCAAGTGTCCCAAGGGGCGGGTGCCGGGGAGCTGTTTTTT | CASSQVSQGAGAGELFF
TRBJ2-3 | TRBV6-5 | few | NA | TGTGCCAGCAGTTACAGTCCGGGCACAGATACGCAGTATTTT | CASSYSPGTDTQYF
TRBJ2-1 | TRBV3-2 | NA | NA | TGTGCCAGCAGCCAAGAAGACTCGGTTCGAGTGGCCTTTTACAATGAGCAGTTCTTC | CASSQEDSVRVAFYNEQFF
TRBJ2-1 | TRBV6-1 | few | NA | TGTGCCAGCAGTGAAAATCGGGTAGGCAATGAGCAGTTCTTC | CASSENRVGNEQFF
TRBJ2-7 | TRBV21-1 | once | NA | TGTGCCAGCAGCGGACAGGAGTACGAGCAGTACTTC | CASSGQEYEQYF
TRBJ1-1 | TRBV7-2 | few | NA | TGTGCCAGCAGCTCGACCAGTCGTGGGTTCACTGAAGCTTTCTTT | CASSSTSRGFTEAFF
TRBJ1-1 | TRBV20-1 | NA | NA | TGCAGTGCTAGGGGGAGGTGGAGGGAAGCTTTCTTT | CSARGRWREAFF
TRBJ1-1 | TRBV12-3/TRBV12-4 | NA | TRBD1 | TGTGCCAGCAGTGCCACAGGGGGCACTGAAGCTTTCTTT | CASSATGGTEAFF
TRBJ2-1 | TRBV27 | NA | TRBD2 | TGTGCCAGCAGTTACGCGGGGGGGCCGAATGAGCAGTTCTTC | CASSYAGGPNEQFF
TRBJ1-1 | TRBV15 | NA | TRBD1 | TGTGCCACCAGCGGGGGACAGAGTTATAACACTGAAGCTTTCTTT | CATSGGQSYNTEAFF
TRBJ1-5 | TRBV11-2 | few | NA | TGTGCCAGCAGCTTAGAAGGTTACTATCAGCCCCAGCATTTT | CASSLEGYYQPQHF
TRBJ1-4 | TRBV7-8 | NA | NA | TGTGCCAGCAGCTTGGGGCGAGGGAGCGATGAAAAACTGTTTTTT | CASSLGRGSDEKLFF
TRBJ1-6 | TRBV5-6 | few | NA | TGTGCCAGCAGCTTGCCCCATCTGCCCGAGAATTCACCCCTCCACTTT | CASSLPHLPENSPLHF
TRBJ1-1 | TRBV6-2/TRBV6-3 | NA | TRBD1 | TGTGCCAGCAGTTACCGAATAACGGGACAGGGGGCCCAGAACACTGAAGCTTTCTTT | CASSYRITGQGAQNTEAFF
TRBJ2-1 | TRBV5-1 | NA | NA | TGCGCCAGCAGCTTGCGGGTGAGCTCCTACAATGAGCAGTTCTTC | CASSLRVSSYNEQFF
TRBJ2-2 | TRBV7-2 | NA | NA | TGTGCCAGCAGCTTTAAGGCACTGGGCACCGGGGAGCTGTTTTTT | CASSFKALGTGELFF
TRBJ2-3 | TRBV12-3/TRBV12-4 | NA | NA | TGTGCCAGCAGCCCCGGTGGACTACCAAGCACAGATACGCAGTATTTT | CASSPGGLPSTDTQYF
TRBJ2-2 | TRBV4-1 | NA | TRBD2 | TGCGCCAGCAGCGAAACACTAGCGGGGGGGCTGAACGGGGAGCTGTTTTTT | CASSETLAGGLNGELFF
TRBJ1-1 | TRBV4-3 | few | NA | TGCGCCAGCAGCCCAGACGTGGGGCAGACCACTGAAGCTTTCTTT | CASSPDVGQTTEAFF
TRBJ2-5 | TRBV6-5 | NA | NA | TGTGCCAGCAGTTACGACGGGGGAGAGACCCAGTACTTC | CASSYDGGETQYF
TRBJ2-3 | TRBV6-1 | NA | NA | TGTGCCCTTAATGGGGGCAGGCATGCGTCGGTGGCAGATACGCAGTATTTT | CALNGGRHASVADTQYF
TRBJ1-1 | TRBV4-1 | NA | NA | TGCGCCAGCAGCCAAGGGAGAGGTGAAGCTTTCTTT | CASSQGRGEAFF
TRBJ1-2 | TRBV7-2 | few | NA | TGTGCCAGCAGCCGTCTGGCGCAGCGGGTCTATGGCTACACCTTC | CASSRLAQRVYGYTF
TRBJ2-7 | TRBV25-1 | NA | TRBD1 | TGTGCCAGCAGTGAATATGGACAGGCCTACGAGCAGTACTTC | CASSEYGQAYEQYF
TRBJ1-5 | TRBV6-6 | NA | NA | TGTGCCAGCAGTTACGAGGGGGGCAATCAGCCCCAGCATTTT | CASSYEGGNQPQHF
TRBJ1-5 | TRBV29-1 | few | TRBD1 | TGCAGCCCTGGACAGGGGGAATGCTATAGCAATCAGCCCCAGCATTTT | CSPGQGECYSNQPQHF
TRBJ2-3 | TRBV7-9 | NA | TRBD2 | TGTGCCAGCAGCTTTCTGACTAGCGGGGCTCCAGATACGCAGTATTTT | CASSFLTSGAPDTQYF
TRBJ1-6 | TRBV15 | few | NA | TGTGCCACCAGACCAGCTCAAGGCGGGGGGAATTCACCCCTCCACTTT | CATRPAQGGGNSPLHF